This passage covers 31 T cell receptor beta chains from one sample sequenced in a study of beta chain features in type 1 diabetes. Reverse transcription of all isolated RNA meant that expressed TCRB transcripts were sequenced. The table came from immunoSEQ multiplex PCR; TCRdb's copy has only in-frame clones and leaves some out. Of under 800,000 clones listed, around 16% were seen once; the top ten hold about 0.093%. The source material was naive CD4+ T cells from blood. These receptors came from a man aged 18 to 29 in good health.

This clone came up a few times. This chain joins TRBV7-9 and TRBJ2-7, with 8 bases aligning to TRBD1. CDR1 and CDR2 (germline): SEHNR, FQNEAQ (reference sequence). The CDR3 loop spans 14 amino acids. V was pared by 3 bases and J by 7 bases, with 8 bases of the junction left unmatched. The CDR3 is CASSFSDRVGEQYF. The CDR3 DNA sequence: TGTGCCAGCAGCTTCTCGGACAGGGTCGGGGAGCAGTACTTC.

The rearrangement joins TRBV27 to TRBJ2-1, with 7 bases fitting TRBD2. Germline CDR1 reads MNHEY; CDR2 reads SMNVEV (reference sequence). The CDR3 spans 16 residues. V shed 3 bases, J shed 3 bases, and the junction held 8 bases outside the gene matches. CDR3 sequence reads: CASSFRGASGYNEQFF. CDR3 sequence (DNA): TGTGCCAGCAGTTTCCGCGGGGCTAGCGGCTACAATGAGCAGTTCTTC.

V usage is TRBV9 and J usage is TRBJ2-5, with TRBD1 matching over 8 bases. The CDR3 runs to 15 residues. V trimming: 1 base; J trimming: 2 bases; junction bases outside the gene matches: 4. Germline loops: CDR1 SGDLS, CDR2 YYNGEE. For the CDR3, the DNA is TGTGCCAGCAGCGTAATTGACAGGGGACAAGAGACCCAGTACTTC. Translated: CASSVIDRGQETQYF.

This clone was picked up a small number of times. The chain combines TRBV29-1 with TRBJ2-7; D uncertain. The ends were cut back, 4 bases at V and 7 bases at J, with 11 bases in the middle. Germline loops: CDR1 SQVTM, CDR2 ANQGSEA. The CDR3 has 11 amino acids. The CDR3: CSVATLMEQYF. The CDR3 region has the DNA TGCAGCGTTGCCACCTTGATGGAGCAGTACTTC.

This clone was recorded a few times. The V call is TRBV6-1, the J call TRBJ2-3; unclear D gene. The V end was cut by 8 bases, the J end by 3 bases, with 18 bases between. CDR3 length equals 15 residues. Germline V gene sequence: CDR1 MNHNS, CDR2 SASEGT. CDR3 sequence: CASSLVFVSTDTQYF. CDR3 nucleotide sequence: TGTGCCAGCTCGTTAGTCTTCGTTTCTACAGATACGCAGTATTTT.

This chain joins TRBV7-7 and TRBJ2-5; D is unresolved. The V gene lost 3 bases and the J gene lost 5 bases, with 10 bases spanning the gap. This CDR3 is 13 amino acids long. CDR1 and CDR2 (germline): SSHAT, FNYEAQ (reference sequence). The CDR3 is CASSFPGSETQYF. In DNA, the CDR3 is TGTGCCAGCAGCTTCCCCGGTTCGGAGACCCAGTACTTC.

This clone was seen more than once but under ten times. The J gene is TRBJ2-7, the V gene TRBV4-1, with TRBD2 as a possible D gene (5 bases). V lost 4 bases and J lost 2, with 21 bases in between. The CDR3 is 17 amino acids. The V gene's germline CDR1 is MGHRA and CDR2 YSYEKL. The CDR3 sequence is CASSRKTVGESPYEQYF. DNA for the CDR3: TGCGCCAGCAGCCGAAAGACCGTGGGAGAGAGCCCCTACGAGCAGTACTTC.

The V call is TRBV18, the J call TRBJ1-1, with TRBD1 as a possible D gene (5 bases). This CDR3 spans 14 amino acids. The germline CDR1 and CDR2 sequences are KGHSH and LQKENI. Trimming took off 2 bases at V and 6 bases at J, with 13 bases between the two ends. Here the CDR3 reads CASSPGGKLPEAFF. The CDR3 nucleotides are TGTGCCAGCTCACCAGGGGGGAAGCTGCCTGAAGCTTTCTTT.

This clone turned up a few times. The rearrangement links TRBV9 to TRBJ2-2; D possibly corresponds to TRBD2 (6 bases). Trimming took 7 bases from V and 4 from J, leaving 17 bases between them. Germline assignment: CDR1 SGDLS and CDR2 YYNGEE. This CDR3 is 15 amino acids long. The CDR3 is CASGRGTPLTGELFF. CDR3 in DNA: TGTGCCAGCGGGCGAGGGACTCCCCTCACCGGGGAGCTGTTTTTT.

This clone has more than one count but fewer than ten. The rearrangement joins TRBV7-2 to TRBJ2-7, with D perhaps matching TRBD1 or TRBD2 (7 bases each). From germline, CDR1 is SGHTA and CDR2 FQGNSA. This CDR3 comprises 16 residues. V lost 2 bases to trimming and J lost 6 bases, with 20 bases between them. CDR3 DNA: TGTGCCAGCAGCTTATCAGGGGGACTACCTACCCTCGAGCAGTACTTC. Residues: CASSLSGGLPTLEQYF.

This chain uses TRBV14 with TRBJ1-2, with TRBD1 matching over 8 bases. This CDR3 has 13 amino acids. Germline values: CDR1 SGHDN, CDR2 FVKESK. J was trimmed by 8 bases and V by 4 bases; bases with no gene match: 6. The CDR3 loop is CASSLGQAGGYTF. CDR3 in DNA: TGTGCCAGCAGCCTGGGACAGGCGGGGGGCTACACCTTC.

This clone appeared a few times. The chain carries TRBV27 and TRBJ2-7, with 8 nucleotides matching TRBD2. CDR1 is MNHEY and CDR2 is SMNVEV in the germline V gene (reference sequence). Trimming removed 2 bases from V and 5 bases from J; junction bases left unmatched: 2. The CDR3 runs to 13 residues. This CDR3 reads CASSLGRGDEQYF. CDR3 coding DNA: TGTGCCAGCAGTTTAGGGCGGGGGGACGAGCAGTACTTC.

This clone turned up a few times. The rearrangement links TRBV7-2 to TRBJ2-5, with D uncertain. CDR3 length: 11 residues. The V gene lost 5 bases and the J gene lost 6 bases, with 7 bases spanning the gap. CDR1 is SGHTA and CDR2 is FQGNSA in the germline V gene. The CDR3 protein is CASSQLQTQYF. Written as DNA, the CDR3 is TGTGCCAGCAGCCAACTACAGACCCAGTACTTC.

This clone was detected only a few times. J is TRBJ2-7 and V is TRBV15; D not resolved. The germline V gene encodes CDR1 LNHNV and CDR2 YYDKDF (reference sequence). V shed 0 bases and J shed 6 bases, with 12 bases lying between them. This CDR3 region has 14 residues. DNA of the CDR3: TGTGCCACCAGCAGAGAGATTCAGGCCCCCGAGCAGTACTTC. The encoded protein is CATSREIQAPEQYF.

V gene TRBV6-6 combines with J gene TRBJ2-7; the D gene is possibly TRBD2 (6 bases). V lost 2 bases, J lost 3 bases, and 8 bases lay in between. The CDR3 covers 13 residues. Germline V CDR1 and CDR2: MNHNY, SVGAGI (reference sequence). The CDR3 nucleotides are TGTGCCAGCAGTTACGGGGGGATCTACGAGCAGTACTTC. This translates into CASSYGGIYEQYF.

In this sample, this clone turned up many times. The chain has TRBV10-3 and TRBJ2-3, with TRBD2 matching 7 bases. Germline loops: CDR1 ENHRY, CDR2 SYGVKD. Germline trimming cut 10 bases from V and 3 bases from J; bases unmatched to any gene: 7. This CDR3 region has 13 residues. CDR3 in amino acids: CATTSVLTDTQYF. The CDR3 nucleotides read TGTGCCACCACTAGCGTCCTGACAGATACGCAGTATTTT.

This clone has just a few counts. The V and J genes are TRBV4-2 and TRBJ2-2; D is uncertain. CDR3 size: 15 residues. Germline V gene sequence: CDR1 LGHNA, CDR2 YNFKEQ. Trimming removed 0 bases from V and 6 bases from J, with 11 bases in between. The CDR3 DNA reads TGTGCCAGCAGCCAAGAAAGGTCCGGATCCGGGGAGCTGTTTTTT. It is translated as CASSQERSGSGELFF.

This chain joins TRBV18 and TRBJ2-5; D call uncertain. This CDR3 spans 12 amino acids. Germline assignment: CDR1 KGHSH and CDR2 LQKENI. With 3 bases removed from V and 4 bases from J, the gap between germline ends came to 6 bases. This CDR3 reads CASSPLAETQYF. The CDR3 coding sequence is TGTGCCAGCTCACCTCTCGCAGAGACCCAGTACTTC.

The rearrangement links TRBV9 to TRBJ2-2, with D possibly being TRBD2 (6 bases). The length of the CDR3 is 14 residues. Looked up from germline, CDR1 is SGDLS and CDR2 is YYNGEE. Trimming stripped 5 bases from V and 1 base from J, with 9 bases between. The CDR3 here is CASRGTLNTGELFF. The CDR3 coding sequence is TGTGCCAGCAGGGGGACTTTGAACACCGGGGAGCTGTTTTTT.

This clone was seen more than once but under ten times. The V and J genes are TRBV9 and TRBJ1-6; D gene ambiguous. V was cut by 1 base and J by 8 bases, with 10 bases left in between. CDR1 is SGDLS and CDR2 is YYNGEE in the germline V gene. The CDR3 runs to 14 residues. The CDR3 bases are TGTGCCAGCAGCGTAAACTGGAGTGATTCACCCCTCCACTTT. The encoded protein is CASSVNWSDSPLHF. The full variable domain, rest sourced from reference TRBV9 and TRBJ1-6, is DSGVTQTPKHLITATGQRVTLRCSPRSGDLSVYWYQQSLDQGLQFLIQYYNGEERAKGNILERFSAQQFPDLHSELNLSSLELGDSALYFCASSVNWSDSPLHFGNGTRLTVT.

The V and J genes are TRBV7-2 and TRBJ2-7; 8 nucleotides align to TRBD1. The CDR3 consists of 15 residues. Germline V gene sequence: CDR1 SGHTA, CDR2 FQGNSA. V lost 6 bases to trimming and J lost 3 bases; unmatched junction nucleotides: 10. This CDR3 is CASRHRDRPLYEQYF. The DNA for the CDR3 is TGTGCCAGCAGGCACCGGGACAGGCCCCTCTACGAGCAGTACTTC.

A few counts support this clone. V is TRBV7-3 and J is TRBJ2-1; D is perhaps TRBD1 or TRBD2 (5 bases each). In germline, CDR1 is SGHTA, CDR2 FQGTGA. The CDR3 spans 14 residues. The germline V and J ends were trimmed by 5 bases and 10 bases, with 18 bases remaining between them. The CDR3 bases are TGTGCCAGCAGCGGGGGAACAGGCTACTCCGAGCAGTTCTTC. Translation gives CASSGGTGYSEQFF. Based on the CDR3 plus reference TRBV7-3 and TRBJ2-1, the full variable domain is GAGVSQTPSNKVTEKGKYVELRCDPISGHTALYWYRQSLGQGPEFLIYFQGTGAADDSGLPNDRFFAVRPEGSVSTLKIQRTERGDSAVYLCASSGGTGYSEQFFGPGTRLTVL.

The gene calls are TRBV11-2 and TRBJ2-1; D not certain. The CDR3 is 15 amino acids. Trimming pared 0 bases from V and 2 bases from J, leaving 8 bases between. Germline CDR1 is SGHAT and CDR2 is FQNNGV. The CDR3 loop is CASSLEPGTYNEQFF. Written as DNA, the CDR3 is TGTGCCAGCAGCTTAGAGCCAGGAACCTACAATGAGCAGTTCTTC.

In DNA form, the CDR3 reads TGTGCCAGCAGTCTAGTAAATGAGCAGTTCTTC. This encodes CASSLVNEQFF. The gene calls are TRBV6-5 and TRBJ2-1, with D uncertain. Germline CDR1 and CDR2: MNHEY and SVGAGI. CDR3 length: 11 residues. The V and J ends lost 5 bases and 7 bases respectively, with 6 bases between them.

This clone came up a few times. The rearrangement uses TRBV4-3 and TRBJ2-1; D call uncertain. Germline V gives CDR1 LGHNA, CDR2 YSLEER. The V end was cut by 1 base, the J end by 0 bases, with 13 bases between. CDR3 length equals 17 residues. The CDR3 DNA reads as TGCGCCAGCAGCCAAGTCCACCAGCCCAGCTCCTACAATGAGCAGTTCTTC. It is translated as CASSQVHQPSSYNEQFF.

The V gene is TRBV10-3, the J gene TRBJ2-7; 8 bases fit TRBD1. CDR3 size: 14 residues. Per germline, CDR1 ENHRY and CDR2 SYGVKD. The V and J ends lost 11 bases and 0 bases, in that order; junction bases with no gene match: 9. The CDR3 DNA is TGTGCCTCCCGGGACAGGCCCGACTCCTACGAGCAGTACTTC. Translated: CASRDRPDSYEQYF.

This CDR3 reads CASSVVGLSTDTQYF. The DNA of the CDR3 is TGTGCCAGCAGCGTAGTGGGACTAAGCACAGATACGCAGTATTTT. The gene calls are TRBV9 and TRBJ2-3, with 7 bases fitting TRBD2. J lost 0 bases, V lost 0 bases, and 1 base had no gene match. CDR3 length: 15 amino acids. Germline-derived CDR1 and CDR2 are SGDLS and YYNGEE.

The rearrangement links TRBV7-2 to TRBJ1-2; the D is unclear. V was cut by 6 bases and J by 1 base, with 15 bases left in between. The CDR3 totals 15 residues. Per the germline V gene, CDR1 is SGHTA and CDR2 is FQGNSA. CDR3 sequence: CASRPSDGFNYGYTF. CDR3 nucleotide sequence: TGTGCCAGCAGGCCTTCCGACGGGTTTAACTATGGCTACACCTTC.

This clone was seen a handful of times. This chain links TRBV7-9 with TRBJ1-1; a weak D match, TRBD1 (5 bases). CDR3 length: 14 amino acids. V was shortened by 5 bases and J by 5 bases, with 15 bases between the two germline ends. The germline CDR1 and CDR2 sequences are SEHNR and FQNEAQ (reference sequence). In nucleotides, the CDR3 is TGTGCCAGCAGCACGACAGCGGAAGGGACTGAAGCTTTCTTT. Residues: CASSTTAEGTEAFF.

The V and J genes are TRBV7-6 and TRBJ1-2; weak D call: TRBD1 (5 bases). V lost 1 base, J lost 4 bases, and 19 bases lay in between. Germline lookup yields CDR1 SGHVS and CDR2 FNYEAQ. The CDR3 is made up of 17 amino acids. CDR3 DNA: TGTGCCAGCAGCTTAGTAGGCTTGGGACGAGGGAGCTATGGCTACACCTTC. It codes for CASSLVGLGRGSYGYTF.

This chain links TRBV7-3 with TRBJ1-1; TRBD1 matches 9 bases. With 2 bases clipped from V and 3 bases from J, the junction kept 7 bases outside the gene matches. Germline assignment: CDR1 SGHTA and CDR2 FQGTGA. CDR3 length: 16 residues. The CDR3 loop reads CASSLGETGGYTEAFF. CDR3 nucleotides: TGTGCCAGCAGCTTAGGCGAGACAGGGGGTTACACTGAAGCTTTCTTT.